These 22 T cell receptor beta chains share one sample of origin, sequenced in a study of T cell repertoires in cytomegalovirus infection. TCRdb fed the reads into MiXCR, producing one record per CDR3 protein. The sample lists 200,000 or so distinct CDR3 sequences, roughly 34% occurring once. The antigens for these receptors are not known. Sample: CD8+ T cells from cultured PBMCs, taken from culture after CMV antigen stimulation. Source of these receptors: a human donor in good health (CMV status not recorded). Some clones in this sample may be carry-over from other donors' samples.

V and J are TRBV28 and TRBJ2-7; the match to TRBD2 covers 12 bases. The CDR3 spans 15 residues. The germline V gene has CDR1 MDHEN and CDR2 SYDVKM. The V and J ends lost 7 bases and 0 bases, in that order; junction bases with no gene match: 4. CDR3 in DNA: TGTGCCAGCACCCCGACTAGCGGGAGCTCCTACGAGCAGTACTTC. This gives the protein CASTPTSGSSYEQYF.

This clonotype was recorded at least ten times. The genes are TRBV7-2 and TRBJ2-1; TRBD2 might be the D (5 bases). This CDR3 has 17 residues. Germline CDR1 reads SGHTA; CDR2 reads FQGNSA. Trimming took off 3 bases at V and 6 bases at J, with 21 bases between the two ends. CDR3 residues: CASSFKTGLLISNEQFF. For the CDR3, the DNA is TGTGCCAGCAGCTTTAAAACTGGACTTCTTATTTCCAATGAGCAGTTCTTC.

This clonotype has a count of ten or more. The V and J genes are TRBV7-8 and TRBJ2-1; 11 positions match TRBD2. The germline V gene encodes CDR1 SGHVS and CDR2 FQNEAQ. The CDR3 is 17 residues long. The ends lost 0 bases at V and 4 bases at J; junction bases unmatched: 5. DNA of the CDR3: TGTGCCAGCAGCTTAGCGATGGGACTAGCGGCTTACAATGAGCAGTTCTTC. It specifies CASSLAMGLAAYNEQFF.

This clonotype came up a few times. The chain recombines TRBV7-3 with TRBJ2-1; 8 positions match TRBD1. The CDR3 spans 15 residues. CDR1 and CDR2 (germline): SGHTA, FQGTGA. Trimming removed 1 base from V and 4 bases from J; junction bases left unmatched: 3. CDR3 protein: CASSLKGQEYNEQFF. For the CDR3, the DNA is TGTGCCAGCAGCTTAAAGGGACAGGAATACAATGAGCAGTTCTTC. Based on the CDR3 plus reference TRBV7-3 and TRBJ2-1, the full variable domain is GAGVSQTPSNKVTEKGKYVELRCDPISGHTALYWYRQSLGQGPEFLIYFQGTGAADDSGLPNDRFFAVRPEGSVSTLKIQRTERGDSAVYLCASSLKGQEYNEQFFGPGTRLTVL.

This clonotype was seen ten or more times. The V call is TRBV6-5, the J call TRBJ1-2; D possibly corresponds to TRBD1 (6 bases). CDR3 length: 16 residues. From germline, CDR1 is MNHEY and CDR2 SVGAGI. Trimming cost V 6 bases and J 7 bases, with 24 bases left between them. The CDR3 DNA reads as TGTGCCAGCAGCGGAACAGGGAGGGGTCGCGGGTTTGGCTACACCTTC. Translating gives CASSGTGRGRGFGYTF.

The V gene is TRBV27, the J gene TRBJ2-1; D ambiguous. Germline V gene data show CDR1 as MNHEY and CDR2 as SMNVEV (reference sequence). There are 13 residues in the CDR3. V was shortened by 6 bases and J by 8 bases, with 14 bases between the two germline ends. CDR3 DNA sequence: TGTGCCAGCAGCCTCGGAACGAGCTATGAGCAGTTCTTC. Translation gives CASSLGTSYEQFF.

The gene calls are TRBV7-3 and TRBJ1-2; 8 bases align to TRBD1. Trimming cost V 1 base and J 3 bases; bases outside gene matches: 4. Per the germline V gene, CDR1 is SGHTA and CDR2 is FQGTGA. This CDR3 contains 15 residues. The chain's CDR3 is CASSLRQGTDYGYTF. Here the CDR3 DNA reads TGTGCCAGCAGCTTAAGACAGGGGACGGACTATGGCTACACCTTC.

V is TRBV27 and J is TRBJ2-7; 9 bases match TRBD2. Per germline, CDR1 MNHEY and CDR2 SMNVEV (reference sequence). Unmatched junction bases numbered 6, after V lost 6 bases and J lost 3 bases. The CDR3 spans 14 residues. The CDR3 loop reads CASSSLAGIYEQYF. DNA of the CDR3: TGTGCCAGCAGCTCTCTAGCGGGGATCTACGAGCAGTACTTC.

The rearrangement uses TRBV7-6 and TRBJ2-7; 9 bases match TRBD1. V was pared by 5 bases and J by 5 bases, with 7 bases of the junction left unmatched. The CDR3 contains 14 residues. The germline gives CDR1 SGHVS, CDR2 FNYEAQ. In nucleotides, the CDR3 is TGTGCCAGCAGCCCACAGGGGGCGCCGGACGAGCAGTACTTC. It is translated as CASSPQGAPDEQYF.

The chain combines TRBV11-3 with TRBJ2-2; either TRBD1 or TRBD2 may supply D (5 bases each). From germline, CDR1 is SGHNT and CDR2 YENEEA. The V and J ends lost 1 base and 1 base respectively, with 10 bases between them. CDR3 length: 16 residues. The CDR3 DNA follows: TGTGCCAGCAGCTTAGGGGGGTCCAGGAACACCGGGGAGCTGTTTTTT. Translated, it gives CASSLGGSRNTGELFF.

The genes are TRBV11-2 and TRBJ1-1; 7 bases match TRBD1. This CDR3 contains 14 residues. V gave up 1 base and J gave up 6 bases; unmatched junction bases: 5. Per germline, CDR1 SGHAT and CDR2 FQNNGV. CDR3 in DNA: TGTGCCAGCAGCTTAGGGGACAGCACGGCTGAAGCTTTCTTT. Protein product: CASSLGDSTAEAFF.

This clonotype has ten or more counts. The V and J genes are TRBV7-8 and TRBJ2-1; 11 bases line up with TRBD2. Trimming at V came to 5 bases and at J to 4 bases, leaving 10 bases not matched to a gene. Germline lookup yields CDR1 SGHVS and CDR2 FQNEAQ. The CDR3 length is 17 residues. The CDR3 DNA follows: TGTGCCAGCAGCCTACTAGCGGGAGTTAGCCAATACAATGAGCAGTTCTTC. It specifies CASSLLAGVSQYNEQFF. The complete variable domain, with remaining parts taken from reference TRBV7-8 and TRBJ2-1, reads GAGVSQSPRYKVAKRGQDVALRCDPISGHVSLFWYQQALGQGPEFLTYFQNEAQLDKSGLPSDRFFAERPEGSVSTLKIQRTQQEDSAVYLCASSLLAGVSQYNEQFFGPGTRLTVL.

This CDR3 reads CASSTLWTPQNFGYEQYF. CDR3 bases: TGTGCCAGTAGTACCCTCTGGACCCCCCAGAATTTCGGCTACGAGCAGTACTTC. The chain carries TRBV19 and TRBJ2-7; D is unresolved. Trimming removed 4 bases from V and 3 bases from J, with 25 bases in between. Germline CDR1 LNHDA, CDR2 SQIVND (reference sequence). CDR3 size: 18 residues.

The gene calls are TRBV20-1 and TRBJ2-7; no definite D call. CDR1 is DFQATT, CDR2 SNEGSKA, per germline (reference sequence). V lost 6 bases to trimming and J lost 0 bases, with 18 bases between them. The CDR3 contains 15 residues. CDR3 sequence (DNA): TGCAGTGCCGCTCTGGACCTTCTGGGCTCCTACGAGCAGTACTTC. Amino acids: CSAALDLLGSYEQYF.

This clonotype showed up just once. The chain is built from TRBV7-6 and TRBJ2-1; TRBD2 agrees at 9 bases. The V gene end was trimmed by 5 bases and the J gene end by 14 bases; junction bases not matched to a gene: 7. There are 12 residues in the CDR3. Germline-derived CDR1 and CDR2 are SGHVS and FNYEAQ. The chain's CDR3 is CASSRSGSGEFF. In nucleotides, the CDR3 is TGTGCCAGCAGCCGTAGCGGGAGCGGGGAGTTCTTC.

This clonotype occurred a few times. This chain connects TRBV9 to TRBJ1-1; tentative D call: TRBD1 (6 bases). The CDR3 runs 12 residues. Trimming removed 7 bases at V and 5 bases at J, with 12 bases between. CDR1 is SGDLS, CDR2 YYNGEE, per germline. The chain's CDR3 is CASGSTGTEAFF. The CDR3 DNA reads TGTGCCAGCGGCTCTACAGGGACTGAAGCTTTCTTT.

The chain couples TRBV12-3 or TRBV12-4 to TRBJ1-1; no clear D. The CDR3 is made up of 16 amino acids. Trimming removed 6 bases from V and 3 bases from J, with 20 bases in between. The CDR3 DNA reads TGTGCCAGCAGCCCCATCGGGGAGGCGTTGTACACTGAAGCTTTCTTT. Protein: CASSPIGEALYTEAFF.

The rearrangement links TRBV12-5 to TRBJ2-5; TRBD1 is a possible D gene (6 bases). Germline CDR1 and CDR2: LGHNT and FRNRAP. CDR3 length: 11 amino acids. Between the trimmed V and J ends, which lost 9 bases and 5 bases, there was a span of 10 bases. CDR3 sequence: CASRGRETQYF. CDR3 coding DNA: TGTGCTAGCAGGGGTCGGGAGACCCAGTACTTC.

This clonotype was observed many times. This chain links TRBV27 with TRBJ1-6; perhaps TRBD1 as D (6 bases). Germline lookup yields CDR1 MNHEY and CDR2 SMNVEV (reference sequence). The CDR3 consists of 16 residues. V dropped 4 bases and J dropped 9 bases, with 19 bases sitting between them. The CDR3 DNA follows: TGTGCCAGCAGTTCCCCAACCCGGGAGGGGGGTTCACCCCTCCACTTT. Translation gives CASSSPTREGGSPLHF.

The chain employs TRBV4-1 and TRBJ2-2; 7 nucleotides match TRBD1. Germline V gene sequence: CDR1 MGHRA, CDR2 YSYEKL. CDR3 length equals 16 residues. V lost 0 bases, J lost 6 bases, and 7 bases stayed unmatched. The CDR3 bases are TGCGCCAGCAGCCAAGATATTAGACAGGGTCCCGGGGAGCTGTTTTTT. Amino acids: CASSQDIRQGPGELFF.

The chain couples TRBV28 to TRBJ2-3; 12 bases agree with TRBD2. The CDR3 is 17 residues long. The V gene end was trimmed by 5 bases and the J gene end by 0 bases; junction bases not matched to a gene: 6. CDR1 MDHEN and CDR2 SYDVKM come from the germline V gene. The CDR3 DNA reads as TGTGCCAGCAGTCCCCTAGCGGGAGGGACTAGCACAGATACGCAGTATTTT. The encoded protein is CASSPLAGGTSTDTQYF.

This chain links TRBV7-3 with TRBJ2-1; 9 bases are shared with TRBD2. V shed 5 bases and J 1 base; nucleotides not matched to a gene: 6. Germline V gene sequence: CDR1 SGHTA, CDR2 FQGTGA. The CDR3 is 16 residues long. The CDR3 DNA reads TGTGCCAGCAGCCTTTCTAGCGGGGTTTCCTACAATGAGCAGTTCTTC. Its protein product is CASSLSSGVSYNEQFF.